The TCR beta chain described here comes from a study of T cell responses to AZD1222 COVID-19 vaccine listed by TCRdb under 2021. The study in broad terms: TCR sequencing covered 233 trial participants: 200 to 220 given two doses of AZD1222 and approximately 26 given two doses of MenACWY control vaccine. Trial participants were enrolled by age into subgroups of 18-55, 56-69 and 70-plus years, and around 150, 29 and 61 TCR-sequenced participants, respectively, were included in these subgroups.

The CDR3 regions of human TCRbeta chains were analyzed by immunosequencing. The original pipeline was this. Repertoire TCRs were matched against a reference library of SARS-CoV-2-specific TCRs generated with the MIRA antigen-specificity platform. Breadth meant the fraction of unique TCRs that were SARS-CoV-2-associated, whereas depth meant the fraction of total T cells that were SARS-CoV-2-associated. Using the MIRA data, each spike-specific TCR was assigned both to the spike region to which the TCR was reactive and to a CD4 or CD8 class. Log10-transformed breadth and depth values were compared by one-way ANOVA with Sidak's multiple comparisons tests. As stored in TCRdb, this immuneACCESS dataset retains in-frame rearrangements with V and J assigned. A fraction of the clones does not appear; measured against another copy, unresolved V genes explain less than half of the discrepancy, and the remainder lacks a known reason. The DNA gave D and trimming, while V, J and clone size come from that table. For this sample the table gives fewer than 150,000 clones, of which about 90% were detected only once. The top ten clones comprise about 7.7% of the sample.

The time point label corresponds to: about 28 days (+/-7) after the second vaccine dose. Because spike-specific TCR depth and breadth did not differ between the two schedules, AZD1222 recipients who got a second dose at roughly 4 weeks were pooled with those who got a second dose at roughly 12 weeks. Samples from vaccinated people were obtained from the UK trials COV001 and COV002, which included a single-blind randomized controlled phase 2/3 trial of AZD1222 (ChAdOx1 nCoV-19) in healthy adults. For TCRbeta chain sequencing, PBMC samples from trial participants were taken at day 0 and at day 28 after the second dose. Summary of the overall study and its limitations: Because no day 14 peak-response samples were available, repertoires were characterized only after the peak T cell response. Conclusions about previously exposed vaccinees are limited, since just five to seven AZD1222 recipients were seropositive for SARS-CoV-2 at baseline. The whole spike protein was spanned by vaccine-associated CD4 TCRs, and dominant responses were seen in regions 160-218 and 743-854. The 56-69-year group was small, and its depth increase did not reach significance, likely because of low power. Most participants were white British and females outnumbered males, and the authors suggested that clonal diversity may have been underestimated. Reportedly, almost half of the unique spike-specific TCRs recognized epitopes lying outside the regions that are mutated in the B.1.351 and B.1.1.7 variants. A significant rise in spike-specific TCR breadth and depth was observed after two AZD1222 doses relative to day 0 and relative to MenACWY recipients.

Measured from the cysteine to the phenylalanine, the CDR3 is 15 residues long. This entry keeps only the CDR3 DNA: 45 bases, framed from base 1. The germline V gene (reference sequence) gives CDR1 as SGHNT and CDR2 as YYREEE. Relative to germline, V is 2 bases shorter and J is 4 bases shorter, with 10 bases between their ends. A note on this clone: The antigen it binds to is not known. No quality values exist for individual bases; no much larger clone is one base distant.

This specimen was peripheral blood, taken 28 days after the second AZD1222 dose. The clonotype originates from an adult who received the AZD1222 COVID-19 vaccine. Rearrangement joined TRBV5-4 to TRBJ1-6; the D gene is perhaps TRBD1, from 5 matching bases. CDR3 loop: CASSFRDQYNSPLHF. The base sequence is TGTGCCAGCAGCTTCAGGGACCAATATAATTCACCCCTCCACTTT.